Below are 29 T cell receptor beta chains sequenced from a single sample in a study of blood T cells in healthy people across ages. Combining a sample-barcoded 5' primer with a J-beta primer mix, a second PCR ran for 7 to 11 cycles. TCRdb re-called the 5' RACE reads with MiXCR, one entry per CDR3 protein. The top ten clones hold approximately 20% of a sample with approximately 1,000,000 distinct CDR3 sequences, under 45% of them seen once. Sequenced sample: blood. The origin of the receptors is a woman in her sixties or seventies in good health.

V is TRBV5-1 and J is TRBJ1-1; tentative D call: TRBD1 (5 bases). With 4 bases removed from V and 0 bases from J, the gap between germline ends came to 10 bases. The CDR3 covers 14 residues. The germline V gene has CDR1 SGHRS and CDR2 YFSETQ. The CDR3 is CASSAGQLNTEAFF. The CDR3, as DNA: TGCGCCAGCAGCGCAGGACAACTGAACACTGAAGCTTTCTTT.

On this clonotype: An end of the junction does not agree with germline; a read error may underlie this. This CDR3 reads CASSPSGRANYGCTF. The CDR3 bases are TGTGCCAGCAGCCCCTCGGGCAGGGCTAACTATGGCTGCACCTTC. J is TRBJ1-2 and V is TRBV9; D may be TRBD1 (5 bases). Germline V gene lookup returns CDR1 SGDLS and CDR2 YYNGEE. This CDR3 has 15 residues. Filled out from reference TRBV9 and TRBJ1-2, the complete variable domain reads DSGVTQTPKHLITATGQRVTLRCSPRSGDLSVYWYQQSLDQGLQFLIQYYNGEERAKGNILERFSAQQFPDLHSELNLSSLELGDSALYFCASSPSGRANYGCTFGSGTRLTVV.

The rearrangement uses TRBV27 and TRBJ1-1; 8 nucleotides agree with TRBD1. Germline loops: CDR1 MNHEY, CDR2 SMNVEV (reference sequence). V trimming: 2 bases; J trimming: 7 bases; junction bases outside the gene matches: 6. The CDR3 is 14 amino acids. The CDR3 sequence is CASSLIGQGREAFF. The CDR3 DNA reads as TGTGCCAGCAGTTTAATAGGACAGGGACGTGAAGCTTTCTTT.

The chain joins TRBV2 to TRBJ2-3; the match to TRBD1 covers 8 bases. CDR3 length: 15 residues. The junction had 7 bases not matched to a gene; V was cut back by 6 bases and J by 2 bases. Germline V gene data show CDR1 as SNHLY and CDR2 as FYNNEI. In DNA form, the CDR3 reads TGTGCCAGCAGAATGGACAGGGCCCCCACAGATACGCAGTATTTT. Amino acids: CASRMDRAPTDTQYF.

The chain has TRBV5-5 and TRBJ1-1, with 7 bases lining up with TRBD1. Trimming cost V 5 bases and J 1 base; bases outside gene matches: 14. Germline CDR1 and CDR2: SGHKS and YYEKEE (reference sequence). The CDR3 consists of 17 residues. The CDR3 bases are TGTGCCAGCAGTCACCGACAGGGTGAGGTTCGGAACACTGAAGCTTTCTTT. Encoded protein: CASSHRQGEVRNTEAFF.

A remark on this clonotype: One end of the junction does not line up with germline, which may come from a read error. V is TRBV10-3 and J is TRBJ1-1; a weak D match, TRBD1 (6 bases). The CDR3 is made up of 15 amino acids. The V gene's germline CDR1 is ENHRY and CDR2 SYGVKD. The CDR3 loop is CAISVPGAGNTEAFF. The CDR3 nucleotides are TGTGCCATTAGTGTACCAGGGGCTGGGAACACTGAAGCTTTCTTT.

This clonotype was counted only a few times. This rearrangement joins TRBV7-8 to TRBJ2-7; weak D call: TRBD2 (6 bases). This CDR3 contains 17 residues. CDR1 and CDR2 (germline): SGHVS, FQNEAQ. V was trimmed by 5 bases and J by 2 bases, leaving 22 bases between them. The CDR3 sequence: CASSPTLAGRYPYEQYF. The CDR3 bases are TGTGCCAGCAGCCCTACCCTTGCGGGACGATATCCCTACGAGCAGTACTTC.

The chain couples TRBV24-1 to TRBJ1-2, with D possibly being TRBD1 (5 bases). The CDR3 consists of 13 residues. Germline assignment: CDR1 KGHDR and CDR2 SFDVKD. V gave up 9 bases and J gave up 3 bases, with 13 bases separating them. CDR3 DNA sequence: TGTGCCACCTGGGACGGAACGGACTATGGCTACACCTTC. Translated: CATWDGTDYGYTF.

The gene calls are TRBV4-2 and TRBJ1-1; D is undetermined. Looked up from germline, CDR1 is LGHNA and CDR2 is YNFKEQ. CDR3 length: 13 residues. V lost 0 bases, J lost 7 bases, and 9 bases lay in between. CDR3 coding DNA: TGTGCCAGCAGCCAAGAGATCCCGGGTGAAGCTTTCTTT. It yields the protein CASSQEIPGEAFF.

This chain connects TRBV5-1 to TRBJ2-3; D might be TRBD1 or TRBD2, each matching 5 bases. Trimming shortened V by 0 bases and J by 0 bases, and 14 bases separated the two germline ends. The CDR3 length is 17 residues. Germline values: CDR1 SGHRS, CDR2 YFSETQ. CDR3: CASSLAGDGESTDTQYF. CDR3 nucleotides: TGCGCCAGCAGCTTGGCCGGGGACGGGGAAAGCACAGATACGCAGTATTTT.

This CDR3 reads CSVAPDRDYGYTF. The CDR3 DNA reads TGCAGCGTTGCCCCGGACAGGGACTATGGCTACACCTTC. The rearrangement uses TRBV29-1 and TRBJ1-2, with 8 nucleotides matching TRBD1. This CDR3 is 13 amino acids long. V shed 4 bases and J 3 bases; nucleotides not matched to a gene: 4. Germline assignment: CDR1 SQVTM and CDR2 ANQGSEA.

As regards this clonotype: Germline is not matched at one junction end, which may reflect a read error. V is TRBV29-1 and J is TRBJ2-7, with a weak D call TRBD1 (6 bases). Germline V gives CDR1 SQVTM, CDR2 ANQGSEA. The CDR3 contains 14 residues. The CDR3 spells CSVLGGQHSYERYF. Here the CDR3 DNA reads TGCAGCGTATTAGGCGGACAGCACTCCTACGAGCGGTACTTC.

The chain couples TRBV13 to TRBJ1-1, with D hard to call. V lost 1 base and J lost 5, with 14 bases in between. The CDR3 runs to 15 residues. CDR1 is PRHDT, CDR2 FYEKMQ, per germline (reference sequence). CDR3 protein: CASSLVVPTRTEAFF. In DNA, the CDR3 is TGTGCCAGCAGCTTAGTTGTCCCCACCAGGACTGAAGCTTTCTTT.

This clonotype was seen ten or more times. The chain links TRBV10-3 to TRBJ2-7; 10 bases are shared with TRBD2. The V gene end was trimmed by 4 bases and the J gene end by 5 bases; junction bases not matched to a gene: 8. This CDR3 spans 15 amino acids. Germline V gene lookup returns CDR1 ENHRY and CDR2 SYGVKD. The DNA for the CDR3 is TGTGCCATCAGTGGGGATGGGGGACTAGCGAACGAGCAGTACTTC. Translation gives CAISGDGGLANEQYF.

J is TRBJ1-2 and V is TRBV28, with 8 bases aligning to TRBD1. Germline V gene lookup returns CDR1 MDHEN and CDR2 SYDVKM. The V and J ends lost 4 bases and 1 base, in that order; junction bases with no gene match: 8. This CDR3 has 16 amino acids. CDR3 region: CASSSETGVRNYGYTF. DNA for the CDR3: TGTGCCAGCAGTTCAGAGACAGGGGTTCGTAACTATGGCTACACCTTC.

This clonotype has more than one count but fewer than ten. The V gene is TRBV5-1, the J gene TRBJ2-1, with D unresolved. Germline V gives CDR1 SGHRS, CDR2 YFSETQ. V shed 4 bases and J shed 9 bases, with 14 bases lying between them. The CDR3 sequence is 13 residues long. CDR3 nucleotides: TGCGCCAGCAGCACCCCCGTGTCGTCTGAGCAGTTCTTC. This codes for CASSTPVSSEQFF.

This clonotype showed up just a few times. V gene TRBV6-1 combines with J gene TRBJ2-2; perhaps TRBD2 as D (5 bases). CDR1 and CDR2 (germline): MNHNS, SASEGT. The V end lost 7 bases, the J end lost 0 bases, and 12 bases lay between the germline ends. The length of the CDR3 is 15 residues. The CDR3 nucleotides read TGTGCCAGCATGCGGGCAACAACGAACACCGGGGAGCTGTTTTTT. This codes for CASMRATTNTGELFF.

With regard to this clonotype: This may be a read error: a much more frequent sequence differs by one nucleotide. Lacking the conserved final phenylalanine or tryptophan, this CDR3 likely reflects a read error. The J gene is TRBJ2-7, the V gene TRBV20-1, with 7 positions matching TRBD1. In germline, CDR1 is DFQATT, CDR2 SNEGSKA (reference sequence). The V segment lost 0 bases and the J segment 3 bases; nucleotides outside the gene matches: 2. The CDR3 covers 13 residues. This chain's CDR3 is CSARDGTDYEQYL. CDR3 bases: TGCAGTGCTAGAGACGGGACAGACTACGAGCAGTACTTA.

The rearrangement joins TRBV28 to TRBJ1-4, with TRBD1 identical over 7 bases. In germline, CDR1 is MDHEN, CDR2 SYDVKM. This CDR3 region has 15 residues. Unmatched junction bases numbered 9, after V lost 4 bases and J lost 7 bases. CDR3 DNA sequence: TGTGCCAGCAGTTGTGGTCGACAGGGTTGTGAAAAACTGTTTTTT. Protein sequence: CASSCGRQGCEKLFF.

The rearrangement joins TRBV29-1 to TRBJ1-2; D ambiguous. The CDR3 has 12 amino acids. The germline gives CDR1 SQVTM, CDR2 ANQGSEA. V lost 2 bases and J lost 4, with 8 bases in between. Here the CDR3 DNA reads TGCAGCGTTGAAAGGGAACTCTATGGCTACACCTTC. Translated, it gives CSVERELYGYTF.

This clonotype occurred a few times. The genes are TRBV27 and TRBJ2-3; TRBD2 matches at 12 bases. The CDR3 runs to 18 residues. V shed 2 bases, J shed 0 bases, and the junction held 6 bases outside the gene matches. Germline V gene data show CDR1 as MNHEY and CDR2 as SMNVEV (reference sequence). In DNA form, the CDR3 reads TGTGCCAGCAGTTTAGATCCCGGGACTAGCGGGAGCACAGATACGCAGTATTTT. It encodes CASSLDPGTSGSTDTQYF.

The table lists this clonotype with a few counts. The CDR3 DNA is TGTGCCAGCAGCGCAGCTTTGGCCCACGAGCAGTACTTC. This gives the protein CASSAALAHEQYF. This chain connects TRBV6-1 to TRBJ2-4; D remains unclear. Judging by the DNA end, TRBJ2-7 fits better; the J call may be wrong. There are 13 residues in the CDR3. Looked up from germline, CDR1 is MNHNS and CDR2 is SASEGT.

The sample holds a few counts of this clonotype. The chain couples TRBV15 to TRBJ1-6; TRBD1 is a possible D gene (6 bases). V lost 1 base, J lost 7 bases, and 11 bases lay in between. This CDR3 has 15 residues. CDR1 and CDR2 from the germline V gene are LNHNV and YYDKDF (reference sequence). CDR3 amino acids: CATSRGPGANSPLHF. As DNA, the CDR3 is TGTGCCACCAGCAGAGGCCCAGGGGCAAATTCACCCCTCCACTTT.

The chain carries TRBV29-1 and TRBJ2-5; no firm D call. Trimming removed 0 bases at V and 11 bases at J, with 13 bases between. Germline V gives CDR1 SQVTM, CDR2 ANQGSEA. The CDR3 is 12 amino acids. CDR3 sequence reads: CSVEELGREQYF. For the CDR3, the DNA is TGCAGCGTTGAAGAACTTGGGCGAGAGCAGTACTTC.

This clonotype appeared a few times. The chain is built from TRBV11-2 and TRBJ2-3; D is undetermined. Germline lookup yields CDR1 SGHAT and CDR2 FQNNGV. V lost 1 base and J lost 2, with 13 bases in between. This CDR3 region has 16 residues. The CDR3 is CASSLGSRRYTDTQYF. The CDR3 DNA sequence: TGTGCCAGCAGCTTAGGATCCAGACGTTACACAGATACGCAGTATTTT.

The CDR3 DNA sequence: TGTGCCAGCAGCCAGCCCCCGGACACCATATATTTT. This translates into CASSQPPDTIYF. The genes are TRBV12-3 or TRBV12-4 and TRBJ1-3; D remains ambiguous. The CDR3 is made up of 12 amino acids. Trimming shortened V by 6 bases and J by 8 bases, and 11 bases separated the two germline ends.

This clonotype was counted between two and nine times. This chain uses TRBV4-1 with TRBJ1-1, with D unclear. This CDR3 has 14 amino acids. V was trimmed by 4 bases and J by 0 bases, leaving 9 bases between them. Germline CDR1 MGHRA, CDR2 YSYEKL. CDR3 amino acids: CASSPGRVNTEAFF. The DNA for the CDR3 is TGCGCCAGCAGCCCGGGTAGGGTGAACACTGAAGCTTTCTTT.

This clonotype has only a few counts. This chain links TRBV16 with TRBJ1-5, with D perhaps TRBD1 (6 bases). In germline, CDR1 is KGHSY, CDR2 FQNENV. The CDR3 consists of 16 residues. The V gene lost 4 bases and the J gene lost 2 bases, with 15 bases spanning the gap. The CDR3 DNA reads TGTGCCAGCAGCCTCGCTGGAGGGGGTGGCAATCAGCCCCAGCATTTT. Residues: CASSLAGGGGNQPQHF.

There are many counts of this clonotype. The chain links TRBV4-2 to TRBJ2-3; 10 bases line up with TRBD2. In germline, CDR1 is LGHNA, CDR2 YNFKEQ. CDR3 length: 17 amino acids. J was trimmed by 6 bases and V by 4 bases; bases with no gene match: 13. The DNA of the CDR3 is TGTGCCAGCAGCCCCCGAGGACTAGCGGCAATCAAGGATACGCAGTATTTT. It codes for CASSPRGLAAIKDTQYF.